This T cell receptor (beta chain) came from a study of CD8 T cells in Susac syndrome (dated 2019 in TCRdb). In the study overall: Whether CD8+ T cell activation and differentiation in Susac syndrome was antigen driven was tested using repertoire sequencing.

Comments on this clonotype: Its antigen is currently not known. Within one base of it there is no much larger clone, and no base qualities were kept.

RNA was extracted using the RNeasy kit, and roughly 0.5 to 1 ug of the RNA was reverse transcribed with random hexamers. TCR beta CDR3 regions were amplified with the immunoSEQ multiplex PCR assay covering 54 Vbeta and 13 Jbeta segments. To correct PCR amplification bias, a synthetic template baseline was used for both primer optimization and computational correction. The original pipeline was this. Reads were annotated to V, D and J genes according to IMGT and were analyzed with immunoSEQ Analyzer, with only productive sequences retained. To calculate clonality, Shannon entropy was normalized by log2 of the number of productive unique sequences and then subtracted from one. Public and private clones were assessed among the 100 most prevalent clones of each patient and control. Susac-specific clones were defined as absent from healthy and MS cohorts, around 970 published viral clones and other ImmuneACCESS disease sequences. TCRdb reran the public reads through fastp at Q25 and MiXCR, keeping productive beta chains. Entries are consolidated by CDR3 protein sequence, retaining the most common genes and DNA. The V and J calls follow TCRdb's processing rather than the paper's. The sample table shows 200,000 or so distinct CDR3 sequences, and 90% to 95% are seen once. The ten largest account for approximately 0.093% of the sample.

Looking up the germline V gene (reference sequence) yields CDR1 LNHDA and CDR2 SQIVND. Reading from cysteine to phenylalanine, the CDR3 counts 15 amino acids. Just CDR3 DNA is preserved here, 45 bases in frame from base 1. V loses 8 bases, J loses 2 bases, and the germline ends lie 13 bases apart. Peripheral blood CD8+ and CD4+ T cells from healthy donors, Susac syndrome patients and multiple sclerosis patients were profiled using high-throughput TCR beta sequencing. The multiple sclerosis controls were treatment-naive patients who had stable or active relapsing-remitting disease and met the revised McDonald criteria. Bulk CD8+ and CD4+ T cells were purified by magnetic negative isolation, while CD8+ TEMRA cells were enriched using FACS. Blood was drawn into EDTA tubes, processed within 24 hours, and PBMCs were isolated by density gradient centrifugation. PBMCs intended for TCR sequencing were cryopreserved in liquid nitrogen and thawed later in a water bath at 37 degrees C. Purity of sorted or isolated CD4+, CD8+ and CD8+ TEMRA cells was at least 90%.

Results and caveats for the whole study, not just this receptor: The number of individuals in the TCR sequencing and HLA analysis was recognized as being relatively small.

The sample was CD4+ T cells from PBMCs. Rearrangement joined TRBV19 to TRBJ2-6; too little of a D gene remains to name it. The receptor comes from a human donor with multiple sclerosis. The CDR3 here reads CASGNTVPGANVLTF. The base sequence is TGTGCCAGTGGTAACACAGTACCTGGGGCCAACGTCCTGACTTTC.